This T cell receptor beta chain derives from a study of response to subunit inactivated influenza vaccine. Study-level points and caveats: Authors suggested each seasonal influenza vaccination recruits few new T cells.

This clonotype has just a few counts. Its antigen is undetermined. TCRdb analysed the RT-PCR reads with MiXCR anew, one entry per CDR3 protein. The sample lists 200,000 to 300,000 distinct CDR3 sequences; over 9% were seen once. This sequence was found in a man in his fifties or sixties who received an inactivated influenza vaccine. The material was non-naive T cells sorted from PBMCs, obtained roughly 15 days before vaccination.

The CDR3 spells CSARVGLAGYDGRYF. In DNA, the CDR3 is TGCAGTGCTAGAGTTGGGCTAGCGGGTTACGACGGGCGGTACTTC. The rearrangement links TRBV20-1 to TRBJ2-5; 8 bases align to TRBD2. The CDR3 contains 15 residues. With V trimmed by 1 base and J by 13 bases, 17 bases remained unmatched. Germline CDR1 reads DFQATT; CDR2 reads SNEGSKA (reference sequence).